What follows is one T cell receptor beta chain and its context. Its cognate antigen is unknown. Nobody among the patients had been given any treatment before thyroid surgery. Germline V gene lookup returns CDR1 MNHNY and CDR2 SVGAGI (reference sequence). Deletions cut 7 bases from V and 7 bases from J, with 20 bases between. The CDR3 has 14 amino acids. In the original workflow: Using the CDR3 differences seen across clinicopathological groups, the authors built a distant-metastasis classifier for papillary thyroid cancer, which was meant to discriminate distant-metastatic patients. MiXCR re-clonotyped the PCR reads for TCRdb. TCRdb's processing, not the study's, gives the V and J calls here. This table holds around 30,000 clones, around a fifth found once. The data derive from a study of metastatic and nonmetastatic thyroid tumors. Study-wide findings and caveats: When malignant thyroid tumors were compared with benign nodules, TCR beta diversity was reportedly significantly higher in the malignant tumors. This held in both blood and tumor samples.

The TCR sequence derives from a female donor with papillary thyroid cancer or a benign thyroid nodule (not recorded which). Some clones in this sample may be carry-over from other donors' samples. The chain couples TRBV6-6 to TRBJ2-7; no clear D. Material: blood. CDR3 bases: TGTGCCAGCACGGTGACGGCCGAATCCGGGGAGCAGTACGTC. It specifies CASTVTAESGEQYV.